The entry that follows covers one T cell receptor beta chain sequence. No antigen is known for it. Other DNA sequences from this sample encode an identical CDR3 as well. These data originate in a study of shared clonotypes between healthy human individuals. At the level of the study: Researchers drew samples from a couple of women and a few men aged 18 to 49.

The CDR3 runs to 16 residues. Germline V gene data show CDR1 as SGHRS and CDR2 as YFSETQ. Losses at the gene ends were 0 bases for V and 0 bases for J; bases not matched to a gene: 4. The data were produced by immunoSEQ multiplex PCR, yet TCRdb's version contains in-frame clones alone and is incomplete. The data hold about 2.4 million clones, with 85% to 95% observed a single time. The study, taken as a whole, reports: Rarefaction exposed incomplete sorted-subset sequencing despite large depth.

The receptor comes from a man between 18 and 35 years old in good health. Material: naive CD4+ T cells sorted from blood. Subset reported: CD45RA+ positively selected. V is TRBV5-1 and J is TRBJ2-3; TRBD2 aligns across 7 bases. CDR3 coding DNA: TGCGCCAGCAGCTTGGAAGCGGGGCTTAGCACAGATACGCAGTATTTT. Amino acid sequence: CASSLEAGLSTDTQYF.